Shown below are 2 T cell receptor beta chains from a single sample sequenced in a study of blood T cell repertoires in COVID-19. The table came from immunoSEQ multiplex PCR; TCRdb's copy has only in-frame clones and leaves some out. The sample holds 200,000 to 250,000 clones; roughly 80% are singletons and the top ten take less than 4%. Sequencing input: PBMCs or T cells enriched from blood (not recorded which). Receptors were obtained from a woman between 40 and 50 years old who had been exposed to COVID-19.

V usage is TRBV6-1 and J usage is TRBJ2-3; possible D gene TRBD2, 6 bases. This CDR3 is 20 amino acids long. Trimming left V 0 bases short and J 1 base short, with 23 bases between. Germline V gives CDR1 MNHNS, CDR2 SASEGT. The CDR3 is CASSEARGRIGTAGTDTQYF. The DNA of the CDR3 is TGTGCCAGCAGTGAAGCGCGTGGGCGAATAGGGACTGCCGGCACAGATACGCAGTATTTT.

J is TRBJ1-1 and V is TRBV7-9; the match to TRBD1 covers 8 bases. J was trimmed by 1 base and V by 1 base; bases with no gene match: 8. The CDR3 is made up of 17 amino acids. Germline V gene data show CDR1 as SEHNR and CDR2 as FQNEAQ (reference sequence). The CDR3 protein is CASSLDVRTGSNTEAFF. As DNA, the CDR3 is TGTGCCAGCAGCTTAGATGTGCGGACAGGGTCGAACACTGAAGCTTTCTTT. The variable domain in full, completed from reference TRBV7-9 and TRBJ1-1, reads DTGVSQNPRHKITKRGQNVTFRCDPISEHNRLYWYRQTLGQGPEFLTYFQNEAQLEKSRLLSDRFSAERPKGSFSTLEIQRTEQGDSAMYLCASSLDVRTGSNTEAFFGQGTRLTVV.